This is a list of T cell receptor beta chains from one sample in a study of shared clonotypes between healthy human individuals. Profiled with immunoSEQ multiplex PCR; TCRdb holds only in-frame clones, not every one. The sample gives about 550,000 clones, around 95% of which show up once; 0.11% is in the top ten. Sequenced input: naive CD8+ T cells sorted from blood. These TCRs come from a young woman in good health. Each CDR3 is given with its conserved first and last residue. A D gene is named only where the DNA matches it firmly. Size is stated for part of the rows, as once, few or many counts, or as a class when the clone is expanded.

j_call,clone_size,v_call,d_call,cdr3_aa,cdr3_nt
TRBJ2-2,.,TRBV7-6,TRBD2,CASSRGTSGNTGELFF,TGTGCCAGCAGCCGCGGGACTAGCGGAAATACCGGGGAGCTGTTTTTT
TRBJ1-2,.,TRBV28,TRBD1,CASSSTGDQDYGYTF,TGTGCCAGCAGTTCAACAGGGGATCAGGACTATGGCTACACCTTC
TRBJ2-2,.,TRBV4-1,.,CASSQVLGANGELFF,TGCGCCAGCAGCCAGGTCTTAGGGGCGAACGGGGAGCTGTTTTTT
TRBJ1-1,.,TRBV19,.,CASSIMGQNTEAFF,TGTGCCAGTAGTATAATGGGACAGAACACTGAAGCTTTCTTT
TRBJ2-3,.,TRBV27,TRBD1,CASSLLADRGTDTQYF,TGTGCCAGCAGTTTACTGGCGGACAGGGGCACAGATACGCAGTATTTT
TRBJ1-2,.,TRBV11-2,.,CASSLVVGAGGYTF,TGTGCCAGCAGCTTAGTCGTAGGGGCGGGAGGCTACACCTTC
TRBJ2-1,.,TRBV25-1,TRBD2,CASSDPGLAPNEQFF,TGTGCCAGCAGTGATCCGGGACTAGCACCCAATGAGCAGTTCTTC
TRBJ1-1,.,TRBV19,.,CASSRPPWTEEYTEAFF,TGTGCCAGTAGTCGACCCCCTTGGACAGAGGAGTACACTGAAGCTTTCTTT
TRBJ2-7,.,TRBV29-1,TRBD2,CSVETGLAGGLTEQYF,TGCAGCGTTGAAACCGGACTAGCGGGAGGGTTGACCGAGCAGTACTTC
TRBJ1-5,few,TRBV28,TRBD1,CASGGDRDIHQPQHF,TGTGCCAGCGGCGGGGACAGGGATATTCATCAGCCCCAGCATTTT
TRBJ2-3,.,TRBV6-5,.,CASSYLGVTDTQYF,TGTGCCAGCAGTTACCTAGGGGTCACAGATACGCAGTATTTT
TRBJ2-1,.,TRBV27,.,CASSLSGLPNEQFF,TGTGCCAGCAGTTTATCGGGACTCCCTAATGAGCAGTTCTTC
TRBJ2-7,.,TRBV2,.,CASSERYDHYEQYF,TGTGCCAGCAGTGAACGCTATGATCACTACGAGCAGTACTTC
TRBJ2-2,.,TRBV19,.,CASSIVSGNTGELFF,TGTGCCAGTAGTATTGTTAGCGGTAACACCGGGGAGCTGTTTTTT
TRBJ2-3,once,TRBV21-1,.,CASSKGQGVDTQYF,TGTGCCAGCAGCAAGGGACAGGGTGTGGATACGCAGTATTTT
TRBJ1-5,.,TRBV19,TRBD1,CASSLPPGQGRNQPQHF,TGTGCCAGTAGTCTACCACCGGGACAGGGACGTAATCAGCCCCAGCATTTT
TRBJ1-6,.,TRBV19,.,CASSIIARGDSPLHF,TGTGCCAGTAGTATCATTGCGAGGGGGGACTCACCCCTCCACTTT
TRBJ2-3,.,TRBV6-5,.,CASSVASSTDTQYF,TGTGCCAGCAGCGTAGCCAGTAGCACAGATACGCAGTATTTT
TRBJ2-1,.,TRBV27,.,CASSLLVSGWRDNEQFF,TGTGCCAGCAGTTTGCTCGTAAGCGGGTGGAGAGACAATGAGCAGTTCTTC
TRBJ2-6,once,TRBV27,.,CASSPDFFGANVLTF,TGTGCCAGCAGCCCGGACTTCTTTGGGGCCAACGTCCTGACTTTC
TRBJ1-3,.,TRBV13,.,CASSFTVSGNTIYF,TGTGCCAGCAGCTTTACAGTCTCTGGAAACACCATATATTTT
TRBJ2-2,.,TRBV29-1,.,CSVPAPNTGELFF,TGCAGCGTCCCAGCTCCGAACACCGGGGAGCTGTTTTTT
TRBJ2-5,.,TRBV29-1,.,CSVTRGSREQYF,TGCAGCGTGACCCGCGGGTCCCGGGAGCAGTACTTC
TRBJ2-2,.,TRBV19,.,CASRIGGTGELFF,TGTGCCAGTAGGATCGGCGGGACCGGGGAGCTGTTTTTT
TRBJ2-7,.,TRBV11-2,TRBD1,CASSFTSGGIKNEQYF,TGTGCCAGCAGCTTCACCTCAGGGGGCATAAAGAACGAGCAGTACTTC
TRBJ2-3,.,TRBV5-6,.,CASSSGNRESTDTQYF,TGTGCCAGCAGCTCCGGCAACAGGGAGAGCACAGATACGCAGTATTTT
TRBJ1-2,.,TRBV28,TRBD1,CASSFQSTTGANYGYTF,TGTGCCAGCAGTTTTCAATCCACGACAGGGGCTAACTATGGCTACACCTTC
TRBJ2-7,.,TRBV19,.,CASSFGLFYEQYF,TGTGCCAGTAGTTTTGGACTTTTCTACGAGCAGTACTTC
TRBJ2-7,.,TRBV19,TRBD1,CASSAEGQPTLDYEQYF,TGTGCCAGTAGTGCTGAGGGACAGCCGACATTAGACTACGAGCAGTACTTC
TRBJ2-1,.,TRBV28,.,CASSLVLREWDNEQFF,TGTGCCAGCAGTTTAGTGTTGAGGGAGTGGGACAATGAGCAGTTCTTC
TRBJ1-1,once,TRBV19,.,CASKDEGSNTEAFF,TGTGCCAGTAAGGATGAGGGGTCGAACACTGAAGCTTTCTTT
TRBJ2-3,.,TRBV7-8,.,CASSLGPQGTDTQYF,TGTGCCAGCAGCTTAGGTCCTCAAGGCACAGATACGCAGTATTTT